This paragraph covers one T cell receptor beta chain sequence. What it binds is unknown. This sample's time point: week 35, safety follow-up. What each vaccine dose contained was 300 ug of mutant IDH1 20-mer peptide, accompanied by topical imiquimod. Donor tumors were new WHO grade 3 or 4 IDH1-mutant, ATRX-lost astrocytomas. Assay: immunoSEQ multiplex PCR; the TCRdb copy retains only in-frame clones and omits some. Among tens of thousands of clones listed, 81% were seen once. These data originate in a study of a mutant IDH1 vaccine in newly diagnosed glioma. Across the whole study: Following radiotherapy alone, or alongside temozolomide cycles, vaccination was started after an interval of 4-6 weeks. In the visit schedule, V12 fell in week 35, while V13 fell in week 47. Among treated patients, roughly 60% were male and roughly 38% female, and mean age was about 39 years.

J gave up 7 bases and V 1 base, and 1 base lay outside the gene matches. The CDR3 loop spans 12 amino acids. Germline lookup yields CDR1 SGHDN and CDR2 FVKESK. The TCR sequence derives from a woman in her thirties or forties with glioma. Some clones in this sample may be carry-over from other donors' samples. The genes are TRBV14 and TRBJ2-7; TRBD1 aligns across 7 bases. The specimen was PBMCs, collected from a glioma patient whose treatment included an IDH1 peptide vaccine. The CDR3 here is CASSQGRGEQYF. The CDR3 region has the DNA TGTGCCAGCAGCCAAGGCAGGGGGGAGCAGTACTTC.